The next 19 T cell receptor beta chains were all read from a single sample in a study of blood T cell repertoires in COVID-19. TCRdb's table, derived via immunoSEQ multiplex PCR, lists solely in-frame clones and lacks some. The sample comprises about 110,000 clones, 70% to 80% of which are singletons, and under 10% rests with the top ten. Specimen: peripheral blood. The receptors derive from a woman aged 55-69 years with acute or convalescent COVID-19.

This chain links TRBV15 with TRBJ2-7; weak D call: TRBD1 (6 bases). CDR1 and CDR2 from the germline V gene are LNHNV and YYDKDF (reference sequence). There are 15 residues in the CDR3. Trimming pared 0 bases from V and 6 bases from J, leaving 15 bases between. The CDR3, as DNA: TGTGCCACCAGCAGAGATGTACAGGGTGAGAGCGAGCAGTACTTC. This gives the protein CATSRDVQGESEQYF.

This clone was recorded many times. The CDR3 DNA follows: TGTGCCAGCAGCTTAGCCAGGGGCAATTACAATGAGCAGTTCTTC. Translating gives CASSLARGNYNEQFF. The chain links TRBV7-2 to TRBJ2-1, with D perhaps TRBD1 (6 bases). V gave up 0 bases and J gave up 4 bases, with 10 bases separating them. CDR1 is SGHTA and CDR2 is FQGNSA in the germline V gene. The CDR3 length is 15 residues.

The genes are TRBV5-4 and TRBJ2-1; D remains ambiguous. The ends were cut back, 4 bases at V and 5 bases at J, with 16 bases in the middle. The CDR3 runs 15 residues. From germline, CDR1 is SGHNT and CDR2 YYREEE (reference sequence). CDR3 protein: CASSRTADKDNEQFF. CDR3 bases: TGTGCCAGCAGCCGAACTGCTGATAAAGACAATGAGCAGTTCTTC.

J is TRBJ2-7 and V is TRBV10-2; 8 bases fit TRBD1. V dropped 6 bases and J dropped 0; count of bases not matched to a gene: 4. The CDR3 loop spans 14 amino acids. Per the germline V gene, CDR1 is WSHSY and CDR2 is SAAADI. CDR3 nucleotide sequence: TGCGCCAGCAGGGACAGGGTCGACTCCTACGAGCAGTACTTC. Its translation: CASRDRVDSYEQYF.

The genes are TRBV30 and TRBJ1-4; 11 bases are a match to TRBD1. The junction had 7 bases not matched to a gene; V was cut back by 7 bases and J by 3 bases. The length of the CDR3 is 15 residues. The germline V gene has CDR1 GTSNPN and CDR2 SVGIG (reference sequence). The CDR3 spells CASSRTGGPNEKLFF. Written as DNA, the CDR3 is TGTGCCTCCTCTAGGACAGGGGGCCCTAATGAAAAACTGTTTTTT.

V is TRBV6-5 and J is TRBJ2-1; 11 positions match TRBD2. The CDR3 has 15 residues. The germline gives CDR1 MNHEY, CDR2 SVGAGI. V was pared by 6 bases and J by 12 bases, with 13 bases of the junction left unmatched. The CDR3 here is CASRGGTSGSVAQFF. CDR3 DNA sequence: TGTGCCAGCAGGGGGGGGACTAGCGGTTCTGTAGCGCAGTTCTTC.

The chain recombines TRBV18 with TRBJ2-1, with a possible D match to TRBD2 (6 bases). Germline V CDR1 and CDR2: KGHSH, LQKENI. The V and J ends lost 3 bases and 4 bases respectively, with 7 bases between them. The CDR3 has 13 amino acids. The CDR3 region is CASSPAGYNEQFF. The CDR3 bases are TGTGCCAGCTCACCGGCGGGATACAATGAGCAGTTCTTC.

The chain couples TRBV3-1 (or the pseudogene TRBV3-2) to TRBJ2-7; weak D call: TRBD1 (6 bases). Germline CDR1 is LGHDT and CDR2 is YNNKEL (reference sequence). The CDR3 is 15 residues long. Trimming cost V 1 base and J 9 bases, with 19 bases left between them. The CDR3 sequence is CASSQGTARARVQYF. CDR3 coding DNA: TGTGCCAGCAGCCAAGGGACAGCCCGAGCCAGGGTGCAGTACTTC.

This rearrangement joins TRBV4-2 to TRBJ2-6; tentatively, D is TRBD1 (6 bases). The V gene's germline CDR1 is LGHNA and CDR2 YNFKEQ. The V and J ends lost 0 bases and 2 bases respectively, with 11 bases between them. This CDR3 spans 17 amino acids. The CDR3 sequence: CASSQDTGLAGANVLTF. In DNA, the CDR3 is TGTGCCAGCAGCCAAGATACAGGGCTCGCTGGGGCCAACGTCCTGACTTTC.

The rearrangement links TRBV3-1 (or the pseudogene TRBV3-2) to TRBJ2-1; 16 bases agree with TRBD2. Germline trimming cut 3 bases from V and 6 bases from J; bases unmatched to any gene: 11. This CDR3 region has 19 residues. Germline CDR1 reads LGHDT; CDR2 reads YNNKEL (reference sequence). CDR3 region: CASSHYRGLAGGPTNEQFF. The CDR3 DNA sequence: TGTGCCAGCAGCCATTATAGGGGACTAGCGGGGGGGCCGACCAATGAGCAGTTCTTC.

The chain carries TRBV20-1 and TRBJ1-1; D is undetermined. Between the trimmed V and J ends, which lost 2 bases and 4 bases, there was a span of 5 bases. Germline values: CDR1 DFQATT, CDR2 SNEGSKA (reference sequence). There are 11 residues in the CDR3. CDR3 coding DNA: TGCAGTGCTAGAAGGAGCACTGAAGCTTTCTTT. Protein sequence: CSARRSTEAFF.

In this sample, this clone turned up many times. This chain uses TRBV7-6 with TRBJ1-1, with D possibly TRBD1 on 6 matching bases. V lost 3 bases, J lost 3 bases, and 14 bases lay in between. Germline CDR1 is SGHVS and CDR2 is FNYEAQ. The CDR3 totals 15 residues. CDR3 sequence reads: CASSFLDSPDTEAFF. The CDR3 bases are TGTGCCAGCAGCTTCTTGGACAGTCCGGACACTGAAGCTTTCTTT.

J is TRBJ1-2 and V is TRBV10-3; D perhaps matches TRBD1 (6 bases). V gave up 0 bases and J gave up 3 bases, with 8 bases separating them. This CDR3 has 14 amino acids. Germline V CDR1 and CDR2: ENHRY, SYGVKD. Here the CDR3 DNA reads TGTGCCATCAGTGAGTCACGACAGGACTATGGCTACACCTTC. This gives the protein CAISESRQDYGYTF.

With respect to this clone: Different DNA sequences within this sample yield the same CDR3. This chain connects TRBV18 to TRBJ1-6; 7 nucleotides align to TRBD1. CDR1 and CDR2 from the germline V gene are KGHSH and LQKENI. This CDR3 region has 14 residues. Losses at the gene ends were 3 bases for V and 8 bases for J; bases not matched to a gene: 4. The CDR3 here is CASSPQGGDSPLHF. For the CDR3, the DNA is TGTGCCAGCTCACCGCAGGGGGGAGATTCACCCCTCCACTTT.

This chain uses TRBV9 with TRBJ2-2, with TRBD2 identical over 12 bases. There are 20 residues in the CDR3. V shed 1 base, J shed 3 bases, and the junction held 13 bases outside the gene matches. CDR1 is SGDLS, CDR2 YYNGEE, per germline. The CDR3 DNA follows: TGTGCCAGCAGCGTACTTCGGACTAGCGGGACCGGAGGAGACACCGGGGAGCTGTTTTTT. It encodes CASSVLRTSGTGGDTGELFF. Filled out from reference TRBV9 and TRBJ2-2, the complete variable domain reads DSGVTQTPKHLITATGQRVTLRCSPRSGDLSVYWYQQSLDQGLQFLIQYYNGEERAKGNILERFSAQQFPDLHSELNLSSLELGDSALYFCASSVLRTSGTGGDTGELFFGEGSRLTVL.

This clone was counted between two and nine times. The gene calls are TRBV5-1 and TRBJ1-3; no clear D. This CDR3 is built from 15 residues. The germline V gene has CDR1 SGHRS and CDR2 YFSETQ. V lost 7 bases, J lost 0 bases, and 14 bases lay in between. The CDR3 loop is CASSSSIASGNTIYF. The CDR3 region has the DNA TGCGCCAGCTCCTCTTCGATAGCCTCTGGAAACACCATATATTTT.

There are a few counts of this clone. The rearrangement joins TRBV6-5 to TRBJ1-6; 8 bases align to TRBD1. The CDR3 runs 15 residues. CDR1 and CDR2 from the germline V gene are MNHEY and SVGAGI. V lost 0 bases to trimming and J lost 10 bases; unmatched junction nucleotides: 5. In DNA, the CDR3 is TGTGCCAGCAGTTACTCTGGCAGGGGGCTGTCACCCCTCCACTTT. Its protein product is CASSYSGRGLSPLHF.

The V call is TRBV5-1, the J call TRBJ2-2; TRBD1 is a possible D gene (6 bases). There are 15 residues in the CDR3. The V gene's germline CDR1 is SGHRS and CDR2 YFSETQ. Trimming left V 2 bases short and J 4 bases short, with 12 bases between. The chain's CDR3 is CASSFAGESTGELFF. The CDR3 nucleotides are TGCGCCAGCAGCTTCGCAGGGGAGAGCACCGGGGAGCTGTTTTTT.

This clone has only a few counts. The chain has TRBV10-3 and TRBJ2-7; TRBD1 aligns across 9 bases. The CDR3 totals 13 residues. Germline CDR1 ENHRY, CDR2 SYGVKD. The trim removed 6 bases at V and 3 bases at J, leaving 3 bases unmatched. The CDR3 loop is CAIREGQGYEQYF. The CDR3 DNA reads as TGTGCCATCAGGGAGGGACAGGGCTACGAGCAGTACTTC.